Listed below are T cell receptor beta chains from one sample, sequenced in a study of blood T cells in healthy people across ages. TCRdb reprocessed the 5' RACE reads via MiXCR and lists one record per CDR3 protein. The profile shows around 750,000 distinct CDR3 sequences, about 55% of them singletons. Sequenced input: blood. The origin of the receptors is an older man in good health. Each CDR3 is given with its conserved first and last residue. Fields, in order: CDR3 length, V gene, J gene, CDR3 protein.

length: 13; V: TRBV5-1; J: -; CDR3: CASSRAPLYEQYF
length: 16; V: TRBV5-4; J: TRBJ1-2; CDR3: CASSPQGGGSNYGYTF
length: 15; V: TRBV21-1; J: TRBJ2-7; CDR3: CASSKASGRAHEQYF
length: 13; V: TRBV7-2; J: TRBJ2-3; CDR3: CASSPRRTRYAYF
length: 14; V: TRBV20-1; J: TRBJ2-7; CDR3: CSAWDSQRVHEQYF
length: 14; V: TRBV12-3/TRBV12-4; J: TRBJ1-2; CDR3: CASSLRKTNYGYTF
length: 14; V: TRBV24-1; J: TRBJ2-1; CDR3: CATSERTAYNEQFF
length: 14; V: TRBV29-1; J: TRBJ1-5; CDR3: CSVAPDGSNQPQHF
length: 15; V: TRBV12-3/TRBV12-4; J: TRBJ1-1; CDR3: CASSLVWGRNTEAFF
length: 15; V: TRBV5-1; J: TRBJ2-7; CDR3: CASSLSGAGGYEQYF
length: 16; V: TRBV5-1; J: TRBJ2-3; CDR3: CASSLGGGQNHRYAYF
length: 12; V: TRBV29-1; J: TRBJ2-2; CDR3: CSVESTDGELFF
length: 14; V: TRBV4-1; J: TRBJ2-1; CDR3: CASSQDGRSNEQFF
length: 13; V: TRBV24-1; J: TRBJ2-7; CDR3: CATSGSRVGEQYF
length: 17; V: TRBV3-1; J: TRBJ1-1; CDR3: CANSQDREDGLNTEAFF
length: 15; V: TRBV7-9; J: TRBJ2-7; CDR3: CASSPGTGRVPGEYF
length: 17; V: TRBV16; J: TRBJ2-3; CDR3: CASSQTGLYPSTDTQYF
length: 15; V: TRBV25-1; J: TRBJ2-5; CDR3: CASSEYRGYQETQYF
length: 13; V: TRBV6-5; J: TRBJ2-5; CDR3: CANDDSTQETQYF
length: 14; V: TRBV30; J: TRBJ1-2; CDR3: CAWSGVGYYYGYTF